This T cell receptor beta chain derives from a study of cytomegalovirus exposure and HLA in healthy donors. Note on this clone: Its antigen is undetermined.

Per germline, CDR1 SGHRS and CDR2 YFSETQ. The V and J ends lost 4 bases and 3 bases, in that order; junction bases with no gene match: 20. CDR3 length: 20 amino acids. The study, taken as a whole, reports: In vitro confirmation showed three CMV-associated chains to be CMV antigen specific.

Sequencing used immunoSEQ multiplex PCR; TCRdb keeps in-frame clones, though not all of them. The table lists under 200,000 clones, approximately 86% of them singletons. Source material: PBMCs. The V and J genes are TRBV5-1 and TRBJ2-7, with 12 bases matching TRBD2. The TCR was taken from a woman under 30 in good health and CMV-seronegative. The CDR3 DNA reads TGCGCCAGCAGCGACCATACAGGGGCCAGGACTAGCGGGACGAACTACGAGCAGTACTTC. Translation gives CASSDHTGARTSGTNYEQYF.